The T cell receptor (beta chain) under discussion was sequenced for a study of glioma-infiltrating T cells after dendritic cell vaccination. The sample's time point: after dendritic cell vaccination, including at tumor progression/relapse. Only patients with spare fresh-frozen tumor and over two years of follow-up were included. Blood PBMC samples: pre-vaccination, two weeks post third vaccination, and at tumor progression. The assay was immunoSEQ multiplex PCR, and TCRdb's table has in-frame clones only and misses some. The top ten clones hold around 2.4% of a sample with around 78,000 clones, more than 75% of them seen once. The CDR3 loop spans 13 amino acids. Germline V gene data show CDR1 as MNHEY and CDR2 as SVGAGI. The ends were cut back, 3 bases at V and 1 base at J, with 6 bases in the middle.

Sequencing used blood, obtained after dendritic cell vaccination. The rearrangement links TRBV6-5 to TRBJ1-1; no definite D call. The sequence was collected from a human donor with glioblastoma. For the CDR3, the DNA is TGTGCCAGCAGTTATCGTTGGAACACTGAAGCTTTCTTT. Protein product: CASSYRWNTEAFF.